These 10 T cell receptor beta chains were sequenced from one sample in a study of PD-1 blockade in classical Hodgkin lymphoma. All trial patients relapsed after autologous stem cell transplantation. The protocol was immunoSEQ multiplex PCR, while the TCRdb copy is restricted to in-frame clones and leaves out a portion. This sample carries 70,000 to 80,000 clones, about 93% of them seen once, and the ten largest clones take about 8%. The input for sequencing was peripheral blood mononuclear cells (PBMCs), taken at baseline. The origin of the receptors is a human donor with classical Hodgkin lymphoma.

The chain is built from TRBV27 and TRBJ2-7; D perhaps matches TRBD1 (5 bases). This CDR3 is 14 amino acids long. Between the trimmed V and J ends, which lost 2 bases and 2 bases, there was a span of 10 bases. The germline CDR1 and CDR2 sequences are MNHEY and SMNVEV (reference sequence). CDR3 bases: TGTGCCAGCAGTTTAAACCAGGGTACCTACGAGCAGTACTTC. Its translation is CASSLNQGTYEQYF.

The V gene is TRBV10-2, the J gene TRBJ2-2; 10 bases line up with TRBD2. Trimming at V came to 6 bases and at J to 0 bases, leaving 1 base not matched to a gene. There are 15 residues in the CDR3. In germline, CDR1 is WSHSY, CDR2 SAAADI. This CDR3 is CASRTSGTNTGELFF. CDR3 bases: TGCGCCAGCAGAACTAGCGGGACGAACACCGGGGAGCTGTTTTTT.

The rearrangement uses TRBV6-5 and TRBJ2-7; D possibly corresponds to TRBD2 (6 bases). The V end was cut by 2 bases, the J end by 5 bases, with 7 bases between. The germline V gene has CDR1 MNHEY and CDR2 SVGAGI. CDR3 length: 12 residues. In nucleotides, the CDR3 is TGTGCCAGCAGTTACGGCGGGAACGAGCAGTACTTC. Its translation is CASSYGGNEQYF.

The CDR3, as DNA: TGTGCCAGCAGTTACTCGAATACAGGGCCTGAAGCTTTCTTT. It encodes CASSYSNTGPEAFF. The V call is TRBV6-5, the J call TRBJ1-1; TRBD1 might be the D (6 bases). Trimming stripped 0 bases from V and 6 bases from J, with 11 bases between. The CDR3 loop spans 14 amino acids. CDR1 is MNHEY and CDR2 is SVGAGI in the germline V gene.

The rearrangement uses TRBV2 and TRBJ1-1, with D unclear. Germline CDR1 SNHLY, CDR2 FYNNEI. V lost 2 bases and J 7 bases, leaving 14 bases between the germline ends. The CDR3 contains 14 residues. The CDR3 DNA follows: TGTGCCAGCAGTGAATGGGTGGATTCGAATGAAGCTTTCTTT. Residues: CASSEWVDSNEAFF.

The gene calls are TRBV28 and TRBJ2-1; 7 nucleotides line up with TRBD1. Losses at the gene ends were 2 bases for V and 7 bases for J; bases not matched to a gene: 14. This CDR3 has 17 amino acids. Germline loops: CDR1 MDHEN, CDR2 SYDVKM. The CDR3 reads CASSLRGQGRLENEQFF. In nucleotides, the CDR3 is TGTGCCAGCAGTTTAAGGGGGCAGGGCAGGCTAGAGAATGAGCAGTTCTTC.

The chain links TRBV30 to TRBJ2-1; 8 bases align to TRBD2. This CDR3 has 15 residues. Trimming at V came to 3 bases and at J to 4 bases, leaving 8 bases not matched to a gene. Germline CDR1 is GTSNPN and CDR2 is SVGIG (reference sequence). The CDR3 loop reads CAWRPSGRTYNEQFF. CDR3 in DNA: TGTGCCTGGAGACCAAGCGGGAGAACTTACAATGAGCAGTTCTTC.

The CDR3 protein is CASSLRRSWDRDYEQYF. CDR3 bases: TGTGCCAGCAGCTTAAGACGTAGTTGGGACAGGGACTACGAGCAGTACTTC. The chain recombines TRBV7-2 with TRBJ2-7; TRBD1 aligns across 9 bases. The V and J ends lost 2 bases and 3 bases, in that order; junction bases with no gene match: 11. Germline CDR1 SGHTA, CDR2 FQGNSA. This CDR3 contains 17 residues.

This chain connects TRBV5-4 to TRBJ2-3, with D unclear. The ends were cut back, 5 bases at V and 7 bases at J, with 8 bases in the middle. The germline gives CDR1 SGHNT, CDR2 YYREEE (reference sequence). This CDR3 has 11 residues. CDR3 sequence reads: CASRSNNTQYF. CDR3 sequence (DNA): TGTGCCAGCAGGAGTAATAATACGCAGTATTTT. The full variable domain, in which reference TRBV5-4 and TRBJ2-3 provide the parts outside the CDR3, is ETGVTQSPTHLIKTRGQQVTLRCSSQSGHNTVSWYQQALGQGPQFIFQYYREEENGRGNFPPRFSGLQFPNYSSELNVNALELDDSALYLCASRSNNTQYFGPGTRLTVL.

This chain connects TRBV7-2 to TRBJ1-3; D is uncertain. The V gene's germline CDR1 is SGHTA and CDR2 FQGNSA. The CDR3 length is 13 residues. Trimming removed 0 bases at V and 6 bases at J, with 6 bases between. This chain's CDR3 is CASSLAWENTIYF. The CDR3 coding sequence is TGTGCCAGCAGCTTAGCGTGGGAAAACACCATATATTTT.